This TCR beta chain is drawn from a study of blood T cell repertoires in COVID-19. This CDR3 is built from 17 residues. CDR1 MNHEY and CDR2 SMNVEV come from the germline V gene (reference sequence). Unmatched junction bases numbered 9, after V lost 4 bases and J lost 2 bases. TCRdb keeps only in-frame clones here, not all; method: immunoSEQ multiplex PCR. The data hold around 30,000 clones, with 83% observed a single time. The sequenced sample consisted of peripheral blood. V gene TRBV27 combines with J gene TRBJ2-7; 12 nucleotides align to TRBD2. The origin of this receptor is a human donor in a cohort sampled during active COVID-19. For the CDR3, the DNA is TGTGCCAGCAGTTCCTGGACTAGCGGGGAAATCCCCTACGAGCAGTACTTC. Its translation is CASSSWTSGEIPYEQYF.